The T cell receptor beta chain described here comes from a study of blood T cell repertoires in COVID-19. Looking at the study overall: Samples taken during acute and convalescent COVID-19 were collected in the United States, Italy and Spain. T cells, B-cell-depleted T cells, or PBMCs supplied cDNA or gDNA.

Only in-frame clones appear in the TCRdb table, and some are missing; sequencing was by immunoSEQ multiplex PCR. The profile shows fewer than 350,000 clones, more than 75% of them singletons. The study drew participants aged about 18 to 89 years from approximately 23 US areas. From germline, CDR1 is MNHEY and CDR2 SVGAGI. This CDR3 comprises 14 residues. The J segment lost 3 bases and the V segment lost 8 bases, leaving 6 bases of the junction unmatched. Sequenced input: PBMCs or T cells enriched from blood (not recorded which). The chain couples TRBV6-5 to TRBJ2-2; the match to TRBD2 covers 7 bases. The clonotype was recovered from a woman aged 55-69 years in a cohort exposed to, infected with or recovered from COVID-19 (not recorded which). CDR3 sequence reads: CASRGGPHTGELFF. The CDR3 DNA reads as TGTGCCAGCCGGGGAGGGCCCCACACCGGGGAGCTGTTTTTT.